The 26 T cell receptor beta chains below come from one sample, sequenced in a study of blood T cell repertoires in COVID-19. The method was immunoSEQ multiplex PCR; TCRdb's version includes in-frame clones alone and lacks a portion of them. The sample gives approximately 260,000 clones, around 89% of which show up once; around 1.2% is in the top ten. The sequencing input was PBMCs or T cells enriched from blood (not recorded which). These receptors were taken from a woman between 40 and 55 years old with acute COVID-19.

The chain joins TRBV5-4 to TRBJ1-6; TRBD1 might be the D (6 bases). Trimming pared 5 bases from V and 2 bases from J, leaving 14 bases between. The CDR3 has 16 residues. CDR1 is SGHNT and CDR2 is YYREEE in the germline V gene (reference sequence). This chain's CDR3 is CASRNTDSPYNSPLHF. In DNA, the CDR3 is TGTGCCAGCAGAAATACGGACAGTCCCTATAATTCACCCCTCCACTTT.

The chain recombines TRBV11-3 with TRBJ1-4; TRBD1 agrees at 7 bases. This CDR3 spans 17 amino acids. V trimming: 5 bases; J trimming: 1 base; junction bases outside the gene matches: 10. CDR1 SGHNT and CDR2 YENEEA come from the germline V gene. The CDR3 protein is CASSRREGARTNEKLFF. As DNA, the CDR3 is TGTGCCAGCAGCCGCCGTGAGGGGGCGAGAACTAATGAAAAACTGTTTTTT.

This rearrangement joins TRBV19 to TRBJ1-1, with TRBD1 matching 7 bases. Germline loops: CDR1 LNHDA, CDR2 SQIVND (reference sequence). V shed 8 bases, J shed 11 bases, and the junction held 20 bases outside the gene matches. CDR3 length: 15 amino acids. CDR3 sequence (DNA): TGTGCCAGTGAACTCATGGGACAGCGGCCCAGGGTGGCTTTCTTT. Translating gives CASELMGQRPRVAFF. Looking up the rest from reference TRBV19 and TRBJ1-1 gives the full variable domain: DGGITQSPKYLFRKEGQNVTLSCEQNLNHDAMYWYRQDPGQGLRLIYYSQIVNDFQKGDIAEGYSVSREKKESFPLTVTSAQKNPTAFYLCASELMGQRPRVAFFGQGTRLTVV.

The J gene is TRBJ1-3, the V gene TRBV5-8; D gene unclear. CDR3 length: 13 residues. Germline values: CDR1 SGHTS, CDR2 YDEGEE. Trimming took 1 base from V and 3 from J, leaving 5 bases between them. The CDR3 loop is CASSLNYGNTIYF. The CDR3 nucleotides read TGTGCCAGCAGCTTGAATTATGGAAACACCATATATTTT. Supplemented by reference TRBV5-8 and TRBJ1-3, the full variable domain reads EAGVTQSPTHLIKTRGQQATLRCSPISGHTSVYWYQQALGLGLQFLLWYDEGEERNRGNFPPRFSGRQFPNYSSELNVNALELEDSALYLCASSLNYGNTIYFGEGSWLTVV.

This clone has a single count. The chain recombines TRBV28 with TRBJ2-7, with D possibly TRBD2 on 5 matching bases. V was shortened by 6 bases and J by 5 bases, with 14 bases between the two germline ends. Per germline, CDR1 MDHEN and CDR2 SYDVKM. The CDR3 totals 13 residues. The chain's CDR3 is CASSPLIGNEQYF. The CDR3 DNA reads as TGTGCCAGCAGCCCTCTGATCGGGAACGAGCAGTACTTC.

J is TRBJ1-2 and V is TRBV12-3 or TRBV12-4; D may be TRBD1 (5 bases). This CDR3 region has 13 residues. V lost 5 bases, J lost 7 bases, and 14 bases lay in between. CDR3 sequence: CASSPGREVGYTF. The CDR3 coding sequence is TGTGCCAGCAGTCCCGGCAGGGAGGTTGGCTACACCTTC.

Of note for this clone: This CDR3 is also generated by other DNA sequences in the sample. The gene calls are TRBV19 and TRBJ1-5; 10 bases align to TRBD1. V lost 4 bases, J lost 6 bases, and 3 bases stayed unmatched. The CDR3 runs 14 residues. CDR1 is LNHDA and CDR2 is SQIVND in the germline V gene (reference sequence). CDR3 region: CASSTTGGGQPQHF. The CDR3 DNA sequence: TGTGCCAGTAGTACGACAGGGGGCGGTCAGCCCCAGCATTTT.

The chain recombines TRBV27 with TRBJ2-1; 7 positions agree with TRBD2. This CDR3 contains 16 residues. After removal of 6 bases from V and 8 bases from J, the junction contained 16 bases not matched to a gene. Germline assignment: CDR1 MNHEY and CDR2 SMNVEV (reference sequence). CDR3 protein: CASSHLALGRYDEQFF. The CDR3 DNA sequence: TGTGCCAGCAGCCACTTGGCGCTCGGGAGGTATGATGAGCAGTTCTTC.

The rearrangement joins TRBV16 to TRBJ2-5, with D possibly being TRBD2 (5 bases). Germline CDR1 is KGHSY and CDR2 is FQNENV. CDR3 length: 15 residues. The V end was cut by 2 bases, the J end by 2 bases, with 12 bases between. The CDR3, as DNA: TGTGCCAGCAGCCAAGGAGGACGGAGGCAAGAGACCCAGTACTTC. It is translated as CASSQGGRRQETQYF. The variable domain in full, completed from reference TRBV16 and TRBJ2-5, reads GEEVAQTPKHLVRGEGQKAKLYCAPIKGHSYVFWYQQVLKNEFKFLISFQNENVFDETGMPKERFSAKCLPNSPCSLEIQATKLEDSAVYFCASSQGGRRQETQYFGPGTRLLVL.

The chain combines TRBV29-1 with TRBJ2-3; a possible D gene is TRBD1 (5 bases). V lost 6 bases and J lost 0, with 13 bases in between. The V gene's germline CDR1 is SQVTM and CDR2 ANQGSEA. CDR3 size: 14 residues. For the CDR3, the DNA is TGCAGCGTAAAGACAGTCGGGAGCACAGATACGCAGTATTTT. Amino acid sequence: CSVKTVGSTDTQYF.

The rearrangement links TRBV27 to TRBJ1-2; TRBD1 is a possible D gene (5 bases). CDR3 length equals 15 residues. Looked up from germline, CDR1 is MNHEY and CDR2 is SMNVEV (reference sequence). Deletions cut 8 bases from V and 4 bases from J, with 20 bases between. The CDR3 reads CASGHAGPALYGYTF. CDR3 nucleotide sequence: TGTGCCAGCGGTCATGCGGGGCCGGCCCTCTATGGCTACACCTTC.

This clone showed up just a few times. An end of the junction does not agree with germline; a read error may underlie this. The gene calls are TRBV12-3 or TRBV12-4 and TRBJ2-1, with 9 bases that match TRBD2. The CDR3 loop spans 12 amino acids. This CDR3 is CATCGGVIAVLF. CDR3 nucleotides: TGTGCCACCTGCGGGGGGGTCATTGCAGTGCTCTTC.

The chain employs TRBV3-1 (or the pseudogene TRBV3-2) and TRBJ1-1; TRBD1 matches 7 bases. The germline CDR1 and CDR2 sequences are LGHDT and YNNKEL (reference sequence). This CDR3 is built from 15 residues. Unmatched junction bases numbered 4, after V lost 2 bases and J lost 1 base. CDR3: CASSQQHRGNTEAFF. The CDR3 DNA reads as TGTGCCAGCAGCCAACAACACAGGGGGAACACTGAAGCTTTCTTT.

This chain joins TRBV5-1 and TRBJ2-1; D might be TRBD2 (5 bases). CDR3 length: 16 amino acids. V was shortened by 3 bases and J by 8 bases, with 21 bases between the two germline ends. Germline CDR1 reads SGHRS; CDR2 reads YFSETQ. CDR3: CASSSSGVGDMDEQFF. The CDR3 region has the DNA TGCGCCAGCAGCTCCTCTGGGGTGGGAGATATGGATGAGCAGTTCTTC. Together with reference TRBV5-1 and TRBJ2-1, the CDR3 gives the full variable domain: KAGVTQTPRYLIKTRGQQVTLSCSPISGHRSVSWYQQTPGQGLQFLFEYFSETQRNKGNFPGRFSGRQFSNSRSEMNVSTLELGDSALYLCASSSSGVGDMDEQFFGPGTRLTVL.

J is TRBJ1-2 and V is TRBV19, with D perhaps matching TRBD1 (5 bases). Trimming removed 9 bases at V and 5 bases at J, with 19 bases between. Looked up from germline, CDR1 is LNHDA and CDR2 is SQIVND (reference sequence). This CDR3 region has 14 residues. DNA of the CDR3: TGTGCCAGCGGTGCGCTGACGGACAATTATGGCTACACCTTC. It yields the protein CASGALTDNYGYTF.

This rearrangement joins TRBV18 to TRBJ1-2; 9 nucleotides match TRBD1. The trim removed 3 bases at V and 7 bases at J, leaving 12 bases unmatched. CDR3 length: 16 amino acids. The germline CDR1 and CDR2 sequences are KGHSH and LQKENI. The CDR3 bases are TGTGCCAGCTCACCGGCGTCTTCGGACAGGGGATCTGGCTACACCTTC. Protein product: CASSPASSDRGSGYTF.

J is TRBJ2-1 and V is TRBV6-5; 7 bases map to TRBD2. The trim removed 5 bases at V and 0 bases at J, leaving 4 bases unmatched. The CDR3 length is 15 residues. Germline loops: CDR1 MNHEY, CDR2 SVGAGI. The CDR3: CASSTIAGSYNEQFF. The CDR3 region has the DNA TGTGCCAGCAGTACCATAGCGGGCTCCTACAATGAGCAGTTCTTC.

The chain employs TRBV6-5 and TRBJ1-4, with D unresolved. Between the trimmed V and J ends, which lost 6 bases and 6 bases, there was a span of 14 bases. Germline V CDR1 and CDR2: MNHEY, SVGAGI. This CDR3 is built from 14 residues. The CDR3 region has the DNA TGTGCCAGCAGCAGAAAAGTGTCTGATGAAAAACTGTTTTTT. Amino acids: CASSRKVSDEKLFF.

The chain uses TRBV6-5 and TRBJ1-6; no reliable D call. From germline, CDR1 is MNHEY and CDR2 SVGAGI. V lost 4 bases and J 0 bases, leaving 10 bases between the germline ends. The CDR3 contains 16 residues. The CDR3 bases are TGTGCCAGCAGTTCCTCCTCGAGCTCCTATAATTCACCCCTCCACTTT. It is translated as CASSSSSSSYNSPLHF.

This sequence joins TRBV6-6 and TRBJ1-1; D call uncertain. The CDR3 contains 12 residues. With 6 bases removed from V and 1 base from J, the gap between germline ends came to 6 bases. Per germline, CDR1 MNHNY and CDR2 SVGAGI (reference sequence). The CDR3 DNA sequence: TGTGCCAGCAGGGCGGGGAACACTGAAGCTTTCTTT. It yields the protein CASRAGNTEAFF.

The V call is TRBV19, the J call TRBJ1-1; tentatively, D is TRBD1 (6 bases). The CDR3 is 14 residues long. Trimming removed 6 bases from V and 4 bases from J, with 15 bases in between. Germline V gives CDR1 LNHDA, CDR2 SQIVND (reference sequence). The CDR3 DNA reads as TGTGCCAGTAGCCAACAGGGCTTTGGCACTGAAGCTTTCTTT. Its translation is CASSQQGFGTEAFF.

This clone was counted ten times or more. This chain joins TRBV29-1 and TRBJ2-1; a possible D gene is TRBD2 (5 bases). CDR3 length: 13 amino acids. The V gene lost 7 bases and the J gene lost 3 bases, with 13 bases spanning the gap. CDR1 SQVTM and CDR2 ANQGSEA come from the germline V gene. CDR3 sequence (DNA): TGCAGCGCTCTGGATAGCGACTACAATGAGCAGTTCTTC. As protein: CSALDSDYNEQFF.

V usage is TRBV11-3 and J usage is TRBJ2-7; tentatively, D is TRBD1 (6 bases). Germline V CDR1 and CDR2: SGHNT, YENEEA. Trimming took 1 base from V and 4 from J, leaving 11 bases between them. The CDR3 runs to 14 residues. CDR3 coding DNA: TGTGCCAGCAGCTTAGTAGGCAGGGGATACGAGCAGTACGTC. It yields the protein CASSLVGRGYEQYV.

This CDR3 is CASITGGRLTEAFF. As DNA, the CDR3 is TGTGCCAGCATTACCGGGGGACGGCTCACTGAAGCTTTCTTT. V is TRBV2 and J is TRBJ1-1; D might be TRBD1 (5 bases). This CDR3 contains 14 residues. V dropped 7 bases and J dropped 4 bases, with 16 bases sitting between them. The germline V gene has CDR1 SNHLY and CDR2 FYNNEI.

The V and J genes are TRBV30 and TRBJ1-5; D not certain. CDR1 and CDR2 (germline): GTSNPN, SVGIG (reference sequence). Deletions cut 4 bases from V and 4 bases from J, with 20 bases between. CDR3 length equals 16 residues. This chain's CDR3 is CAWTRGTRPPNQPQHF. The CDR3 DNA sequence: TGTGCCTGGACCCGAGGAACGAGACCCCCGAATCAGCCCCAGCATTTT.

This clone was seen only once. J is TRBJ2-1 and V is TRBV27; 9 bases are a match to TRBD2. Germline V lookup: CDR1 MNHEY, CDR2 SMNVEV (reference sequence). CDR3 length equals 14 residues. Germline trimming cut 6 bases from V and 7 bases from J; bases unmatched to any gene: 7. The CDR3 here is CASRSSGSTNEQFF. The CDR3, as DNA: TGTGCCAGCAGAAGTAGCGGGAGCACTAATGAGCAGTTCTTC.